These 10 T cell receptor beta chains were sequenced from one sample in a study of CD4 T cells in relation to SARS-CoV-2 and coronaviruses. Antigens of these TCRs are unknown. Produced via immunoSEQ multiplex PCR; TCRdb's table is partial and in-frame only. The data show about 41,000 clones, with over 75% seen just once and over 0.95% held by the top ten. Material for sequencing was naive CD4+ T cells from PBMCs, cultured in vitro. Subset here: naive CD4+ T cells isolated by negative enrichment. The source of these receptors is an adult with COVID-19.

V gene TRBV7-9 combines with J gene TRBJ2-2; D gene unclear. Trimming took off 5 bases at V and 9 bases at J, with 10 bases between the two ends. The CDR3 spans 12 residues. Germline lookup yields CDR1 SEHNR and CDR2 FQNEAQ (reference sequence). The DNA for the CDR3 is TGTGCCAGCAGCCCAAGCTCGCGGGAGCTGTTTTTT. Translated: CASSPSSRELFF. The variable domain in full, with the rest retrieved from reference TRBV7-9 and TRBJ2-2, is DTGVSQNPRHKITKRGQNVTFRCDPISEHNRLYWYRQTLGQGPEFLTYFQNEAQLEKSRLLSDRFSAERPKGSFSTLEIQRTEQGDSAMYLCASSPSSRELFFGEGSRLTVL.

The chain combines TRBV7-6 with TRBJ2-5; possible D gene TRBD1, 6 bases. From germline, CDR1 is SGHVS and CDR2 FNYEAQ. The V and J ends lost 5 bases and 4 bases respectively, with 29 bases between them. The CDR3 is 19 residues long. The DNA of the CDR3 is TGTGCCAGCAGCATCCACCCATTAGACAGGCCCAAGACGGGAGAGACCCAGTACTTC. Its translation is CASSIHPLDRPKTGETQYF.

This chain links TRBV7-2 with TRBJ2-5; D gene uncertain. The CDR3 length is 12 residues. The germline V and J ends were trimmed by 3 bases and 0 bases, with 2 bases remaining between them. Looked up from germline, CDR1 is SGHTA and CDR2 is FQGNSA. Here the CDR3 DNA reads TGTGCCAGCAGCTTGTACCAAGAGACCCAGTACTTC. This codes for CASSLYQETQYF.

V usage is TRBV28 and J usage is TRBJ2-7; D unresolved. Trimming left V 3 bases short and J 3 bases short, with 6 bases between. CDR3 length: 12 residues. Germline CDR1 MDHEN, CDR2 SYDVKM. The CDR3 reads CASSFLFYEQYF. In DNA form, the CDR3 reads TGTGCCAGCAGTTTTCTATTCTACGAGCAGTACTTC.

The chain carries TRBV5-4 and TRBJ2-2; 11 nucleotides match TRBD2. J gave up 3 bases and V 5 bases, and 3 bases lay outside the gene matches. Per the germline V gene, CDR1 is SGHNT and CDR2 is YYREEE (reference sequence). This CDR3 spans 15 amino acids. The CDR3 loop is CASRLAGGHTGELFF. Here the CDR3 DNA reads TGTGCCAGCAGGTTAGCGGGAGGGCACACCGGGGAGCTGTTTTTT.

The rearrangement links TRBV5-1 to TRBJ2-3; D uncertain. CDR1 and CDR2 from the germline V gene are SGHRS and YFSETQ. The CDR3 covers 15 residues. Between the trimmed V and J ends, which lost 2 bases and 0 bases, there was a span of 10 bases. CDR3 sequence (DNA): TGCGCCAGCAGCTTAGCAGGTGCTAGCACAGATACGCAGTATTTT. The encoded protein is CASSLAGASTDTQYF.

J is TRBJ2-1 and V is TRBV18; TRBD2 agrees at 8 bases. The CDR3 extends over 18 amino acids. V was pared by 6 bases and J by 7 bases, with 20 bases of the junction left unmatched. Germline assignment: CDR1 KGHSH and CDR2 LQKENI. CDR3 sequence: CASSPRLYTGTSRNEQFF. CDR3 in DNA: TGTGCCAGCTCCCCGCGCTTATATACCGGGACTAGTAGAAATGAGCAGTTCTTC.

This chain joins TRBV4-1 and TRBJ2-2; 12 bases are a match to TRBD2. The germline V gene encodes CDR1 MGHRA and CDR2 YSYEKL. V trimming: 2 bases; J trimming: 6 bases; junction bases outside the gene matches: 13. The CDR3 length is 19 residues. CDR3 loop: CASSQKPLAGGPGAGELFF. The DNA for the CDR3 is TGCGCCAGCAGCCAAAAACCCCTAGCGGGAGGGCCGGGAGCCGGGGAGCTGTTTTTT.

The CDR3, as DNA: TGTGCCAGCAGCACTACAGGGTTGACTAATGAAAAACTGTTTTTT. Protein: CASSTTGLTNEKLFF. V is TRBV9 and J is TRBJ1-4; tentatively, D is TRBD1 (6 bases). Trimming stripped 4 bases from V and 2 bases from J, with 12 bases between. From germline, CDR1 is SGDLS and CDR2 YYNGEE. This CDR3 is 15 amino acids long.

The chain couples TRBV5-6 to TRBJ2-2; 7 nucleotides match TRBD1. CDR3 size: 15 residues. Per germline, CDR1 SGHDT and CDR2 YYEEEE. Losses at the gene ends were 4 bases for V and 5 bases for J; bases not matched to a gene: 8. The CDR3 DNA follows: TGTGCCAGCAGCGCGACAGGGTACGGAACCGGGGAGCTGTTTTTT. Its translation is CASSATGYGTGELFF.